Listed below are T cell receptor beta chains from one sample, sequenced in a study of T cell changes during pregnancy in multiple sclerosis. Sequenced by immunoSEQ multiplex PCR; TCRdb stores in-frame clones only, minus some. This sample has fewer than 85,000 clones, with about 95% found just once. Material: peripheral blood, obtained in the second trimester of pregnancy. Receptor source: a female donor with multiple sclerosis, enrolled in a pregnancy study. The CDR3 runs from the conserved cysteine through the conserved F or W. A D gene is named only where the DNA matches it firmly. Clone size, where shown, is once, few, many, or a class for clones that have expanded.

>TRBV19|TRBJ2-3|few|NA
TGTGCCAGTAGTGCCCCGGCGGGATCGGGCACAGATACGCAGTATTTT
CASSAPAGSGTDTQYF
>TRBV2|TRBJ1-3|NA|TRBD1
TGTGCCAGCAGTACCACAGGGGTCGAGGGAAACACCATATATTTT
CASSTTGVEGNTIYF
>TRBV5-1|TRBJ2-7|once|TRBD2
TGCGCCAGCAGCTTGTGGGGGGTAGCGGGAGCCCAAGGGGAGCAGTACTTC
CASSLWGVAGAQGEQYF
>TRBV2|TRBJ1-1|few|TRBD1
TGTGCCAGCAGTGGGACAGGGGTAGTTGTTGCTGAAGCTTTCTTT
CASSGTGVVVAEAFF
>TRBV6-1|TRBJ1-1|NA|NA
TGTGCCAGCAGGTCAATGGGGGGGGACACTGAAGCTTTCTTT
CASRSMGGDTEAFF
>TRBV2|TRBJ1-1|NA|NA
TGTGCCAGCGAAGGACACCCGAACACTGAAGCTTTCTTT
CASEGHPNTEAFF
>TRBV29-1|TRBJ2-7|NA|NA
TGCAGCGTTGGAGATTTAACCTACGAGCAGTACTTC
CSVGDLTYEQYF
>TRBV10-2|TRBJ1-4|NA|TRBD1
TGCGCCAGCAGTCCCCGGACAGGGGAAGGACTGTTTTTT
CASSPRTGEGLFF
>TRBV20-1|TRBJ2-1|NA|NA
TGCAGTGCCAGCTACAATGAGCAGTTCTTC
CSASYNEQFF
>TRBV25-1|TRBJ1-1|NA|NA
TGTGCCAGCAGTGAATGGTCAGGGAAGAGGACTGAAGCTTTCTTT
CASSEWSGKRTEAFF
>TRBV5-6|TRBJ1-1|NA|TRBD1
TGTGCCAGCAGCTTAACAGGGACAGGGAACACTGAAGCTTTCTTT
CASSLTGTGNTEAFF
>TRBV27|TRBJ2-7|NA|TRBD2
TGTGCCAGCAGTTCTCGGACTAGCGGGACCTACGAGCAGTACTTC
CASSSRTSGTYEQYF
>TRBV11-2|TRBJ2-7|NA|NA
TGTGCCAGCAGCTTAGCCCCCACCTACGAGCAGTACTTC
CASSLAPTYEQYF
>TRBV5-1|TRBJ2-7|NA|NA
TGCGCCAGCAGCTTGGCAGGGGACAAGACCTACGAGCAGTACTTC
CASSLAGDKTYEQYF
>TRBV29-1|TRBJ1-1|NA|NA
TGCAGCGTTGGCAGGGTTAACTTGAACACTGAAGCTTTCTTT
CSVGRVNLNTEAFF
>TRBV19|TRBJ2-7|NA|TRBD1
TGTGCCAGTAGTATTCCCGGGACAGGGAATGGAGAGCAGTACTTC
CASSIPGTGNGEQYF
>TRBV28|TRBJ2-2|NA|TRBD2
TGTGCCAGCAGTTTCATGGTGGGACTAGCGGCGAACACCGGGGAGCTGTTTTTT
CASSFMVGLAANTGELFF
>TRBV5-8|TRBJ2-1|NA|NA
TGTGCCAGCAGCGGGGAGTATCGGGGTAATGAGCAGTTCTTC
CASSGEYRGNEQFF
>TRBV23-1|TRBJ1-4|NA|TRBD1
TGCGCCAGCAGTCACGCACCGACAGGGGTTAGCGAAAAACTGTTTTTT
CASSHAPTGVSEKLFF
>TRBV19|TRBJ2-1|NA|TRBD1
TGTGCCAGTAAGTGGGACAGCATCAACAATGAGCAGTTCTTC
CASKWDSINNEQFF
>TRBV27|TRBJ2-3|few|NA
TGTGCCAGCAGTGGAGGAGATCAAACCGGCACAGATACGCAGTATTTT
CASSGGDQTGTDTQYF
>TRBV2|TRBJ2-3|NA|TRBD1
TGTGCCAGCAGAGGGGGCACCACAGATACGCAGTATTTT
CASRGGTTDTQYF
>TRBV7-8|TRBJ2-1|NA|TRBD1
TGTGCCAGCAGCCCCTGGACAGGGGACGTCGATGAGCAGTTCTTC
CASSPWTGDVDEQFF
>TRBV29-1|TRBJ2-1|NA|TRBD1
TGCAGCGTTGAACCAAGGGACAGAAGTAATGAGCAGTTCTTC
CSVEPRDRSNEQFF
>TRBV18|TRBJ1-4|NA|NA
TGTGCCAGCTCACTTCAGGGAAGAGCTAATGAAAAACTGTTTTTT
CASSLQGRANEKLFF
>TRBV11-1|TRBJ1-2|once|TRBD1
TGTGCCAGCAGCTCCTACCTGACAGGGAAGTATGGCTACACCTTC
CASSSYLTGKYGYTF
>TRBV5-6|TRBJ1-2|NA|NA
TGTGCCAGCAGTCCCTTAGGGGGGGACTATGGCTACACCTTC
CASSPLGGDYGYTF
>TRBV28|TRBJ1-1|NA|NA
TGTGCCAGCAGTTCCGTCGGGGTAGCGAACACTGAAGCTTTCTTT
CASSSVGVANTEAFF
>TRBV30|TRBJ2-3|NA|NA
TGTGCCTGGATCCGTCCCACAGATACGCAGTATTTT
CAWIRPTDTQYF
>TRBV19|TRBJ2-5|NA|NA
TGTGCCAGTAGTATTATACTAGGGGAGACCCAGTACTTC
CASSIILGETQYF
>TRBV10-2|TRBJ2-6|NA|NA
TGCGCCAGCAGTTTCTCTTCGAGCGTAGGGGCCAACGTCCTGACTTTC
CASSFSSSVGANVLTF
>TRBV7-6|TRBJ1-2|NA|NA
TGTGCCAGCAGCCCCGGAAACAGGGCAGAAGGCTACACCTTC
CASSPGNRAEGYTF
>TRBV6-5|TRBJ1-5|NA|NA
TGTGCCAGCAGCCTGAACAGGGTAAGCAATCAGCCCCAGCATTTT
CASSLNRVSNQPQHF
>TRBV7-9|TRBJ2-5|NA|NA
TGTGCCAGCAGCTTTCAAGCGACCCAGTACTTC
CASSFQATQYF
>TRBV11-2|TRBJ2-7|NA|NA
TGTGCCAGCAGCTTCACACTGGGGCAGGGTGTGAACTACGAGCAGTACTTC
CASSFTLGQGVNYEQYF
>TRBV7-6|TRBJ2-1|NA|NA
TGTGCCAGCAGCTTGGGTTCAGGGTTGCAGTTCTTC
CASSLGSGLQFF
>TRBV7-9|TRBJ2-1|NA|NA
TGTGCCAGCAGCCCCCCTAGCTGGAGTCGTTTCGATGAGCAGTTCTTC
CASSPPSWSRFDEQFF
>TRBV7-9|TRBJ2-5|NA|NA
TGTGCCAGCAGCTTAGCGTTGGTACAAGAAGAGACCCAGTACTTC
CASSLALVQEETQYF
>TRBV27|TRBJ2-7|NA|TRBD1
TGTGCCAACTCCGGGACAGGGGGTTCTTACGAGCAGTACTTC
CANSGTGGSYEQYF
>TRBV6-5|TRBJ2-1|NA|NA
TGTGCCAGCAGCACTTTTGTAGGGGGAGACAATGAGCAGTTCTTC
CASSTFVGGDNEQFF
>TRBV9|TRBJ2-1|NA|NA
TGTGCCAGCAGCAGGGACGGGAGCTCCTACAATGAGCAGTTCTTC
CASSRDGSSYNEQFF
>TRBV30|TRBJ2-1|NA|NA
TGTGCCTGGAGTGTACAGTTACTAGCAGGCGATGAGCAGTTCTTC
CAWSVQLLAGDEQFF
>TRBV25-1|TRBJ2-6|NA|NA
TGTGCCAGCGGTGAGGGCACTGGGGCCAACGTCCTGACTTTC
CASGEGTGANVLTF
>TRBV30|TRBJ2-7|NA|TRBD1
TGTGCCTCCTCCCAAGGGACAGGGGCCTACGAGCAGTACTTC
CASSQGTGAYEQYF
>TRBV18|TRBJ2-5|NA|TRBD2
TGTGCCAGCTCACCACGGACTAGCGGGCCCTTTGGGACTAGGGAGACCCAGTACTTC
CASSPRTSGPFGTRETQYF
>TRBV19|TRBJ2-2|once|NA
TGTGCCAGTAGTATAGAGGGGCACGTGGGGCGCACCGGGGAGCTGTTTTTT
CASSIEGHVGRTGELFF
>TRBV6-1|TRBJ2-1|once|NA
TGTGCCAGCAGTAAGGAACCTAGCTCCTACAATGAGCAGTTCTTC
CASSKEPSSYNEQFF
>TRBV7-2|TRBJ2-1|NA|NA
TGTGCCAGCAGCTTAGCAGGGGAGTGGGGCGGGACCCACTCCTACAATGAGCAGTTCTTC
CASSLAGEWGGTHSYNEQFF
>TRBV19|TRBJ1-1|NA|TRBD1
TGTGCCAGTAAGAAACGGACAGGGGTGAACACTGAAGCTTTCTTT
CASKKRTGVNTEAFF
>TRBV10-1|TRBJ2-2|NA|NA
TGCGCCAGCAGTGCCGAGGAGGTCCCCGGGGAGCTGTTTTTT
CASSAEEVPGELFF
>TRBV2|TRBJ2-7|NA|NA
TGTGCCAGCAGTGAAGCCGCAGAATCCTACGAGCAGTACTTC
CASSEAAESYEQYF
>TRBV9|TRBJ2-7|NA|NA
TGTGCCAGCAGCGCGGGCGGGGAAAGCTCCTACGAGCAGTACTTC
CASSAGGESSYEQYF
>TRBV27|TRBJ2-7|NA|NA
TGTGCCAGCAGTTTTAGTCAGGGGGGCTACGAGCAGTACTTC
CASSFSQGGYEQYF
>TRBV18|TRBJ2-5|NA|NA
TGTGCCAGCTCACCAGGGCAGGGGGAGACCCAGTACTTC
CASSPGQGETQYF
>TRBV29-1|TRBJ1-3|NA|NA
TGCAGCTGCGGCTCTGGAAACACCATATATTTT
CSCGSGNTIYF
>TRBV28|TRBJ1-5|NA|NA
TGTGCCAGCCGTACAGGGTTCAGGCCTACCATCAATCAGCCCCAGCATTTT
CASRTGFRPTINQPQHF
>TRBV30|TRBJ1-2|NA|NA
TGTGCCTTCGCTGGAGGTCTAAGACGGATTTATAACTATGGCTACACCTTC
CAFAGGLRRIYNYGYTF